Listed here are 28 T cell receptor beta chains from one sample, sequenced in a study of T cell responses to AZD1222 COVID-19 vaccine. Measured with immunoSEQ multiplex PCR; TCRdb has only the in-frame clones, and not every one. The repertoire holds over 45,000 clones, with approximately 88% as singletons. The sample in question was peripheral blood, obtained on day 0 of AZD1222 vaccination. The source of these receptors is an adult in good health.

The chain couples TRBV5-4 to TRBJ2-1; 7 bases map to TRBD1. The CDR3 has 16 amino acids. The germline CDR1 and CDR2 sequences are SGHNT and YYREEE (reference sequence). Trimming removed 0 bases from V and 10 bases from J; junction bases left unmatched: 13. CDR3: CASSLGTGPSSREQFF. CDR3 coding DNA: TGTGCCAGCAGCTTGGGGACAGGACCTTCCTCTCGGGAGCAGTTCTTC. Full variable domain (outside the CDR3, taken from reference TRBV5-4 and TRBJ2-1): ETGVTQSPTHLIKTRGQQVTLRCSSQSGHNTVSWYQQALGQGPQFIFQYYREEENGRGNFPPRFSGLQFPNYSSELNVNALELDDSALYLCASSLGTGPSSREQFFGPGTRLTVL.

This chain joins TRBV5-8 and TRBJ2-3; TRBD2 might be the D (6 bases). Looked up from germline, CDR1 is SGHTS and CDR2 is YDEGEE. The CDR3 covers 16 residues. The V and J ends lost 3 bases and 6 bases respectively, with 20 bases between them. DNA for the CDR3: TGTGCCAGCAGCTGGAGGGAGGAACATCCCCAGGATACGCAGTATTTT. Its protein product is CASSWREEHPQDTQYF.

The rearrangement links TRBV7-3 to TRBJ2-3, with D uncertain. From germline, CDR1 is SGHTA and CDR2 FQGTGA. V was trimmed by 1 base and J by 6 bases, leaving 8 bases between them. There are 13 residues in the CDR3. CDR3 coding DNA: TGTGCCAGCAGCTTAAGAGCCCGCGATACGCAGTATTTT. This translates into CASSLRARDTQYF.

The chain recombines TRBV27 with TRBJ1-1; TRBD1 is a possible D gene (5 bases). V was clipped by 6 bases and J by 5 bases, with 19 bases between them. CDR1 is MNHEY and CDR2 is SMNVEV in the germline V gene (reference sequence). The CDR3 length is 15 residues. The CDR3 loop is CASRKLDGTSTEAFF. The DNA of the CDR3 is TGTGCCAGCAGAAAATTAGACGGGACCTCTACTGAAGCTTTCTTT.

The rearrangement links TRBV19 to TRBJ2-6, with unresolved D. The CDR3 runs 17 residues. With 5 bases removed from V and 0 bases from J, the gap between germline ends came to 14 bases. Germline CDR1 is LNHDA and CDR2 is SQIVND (reference sequence). CDR3 sequence (DNA): TGTGCCAGTAGTCTCAGCTCGAAAAACTCTGGGGCCAACGTCCTGACTTTC. Protein: CASSLSSKNSGANVLTF. Using reference TRBV19 and TRBJ2-6 for the parts outside the CDR3, the full variable domain is DGGITQSPKYLFRKEGQNVTLSCEQNLNHDAMYWYRQDPGQGLRLIYYSQIVNDFQKGDIAEGYSVSREKKESFPLTVTSAQKNPTAFYLCASSLSSKNSGANVLTFGAGSRLTVL.

The chain carries TRBV21-1 and TRBJ2-7; the D call of TRBD2 is as the table states it, not checked on the DNA. TRBV21-1 is recorded as a pseudogene. The CDR3 has 14 residues. The CDR3 nucleotides are TGTGCCAGCAGCAAACGGGAGTTGCCCTACGAGCAGTACTTC. Its translation is CASSKRELPYEQYF.

V is TRBV19 and J is TRBJ2-5; TRBD1 aligns across 9 bases. The germline V gene has CDR1 LNHDA and CDR2 SQIVND (reference sequence). V gave up 4 bases and J gave up 5 bases; unmatched junction bases: 5. CDR3 size: 14 residues. Here the CDR3 DNA reads TGTGCCAGTAGTACCGGGACAGGGCGGGAGACCCAGTACTTC. Protein: CASSTGTGRETQYF.

V gene TRBV7-3 combines with J gene TRBJ2-1, with 8 bases lining up with TRBD2. This CDR3 has 16 amino acids. V trimming: 2 bases; J trimming: 0 bases; junction bases outside the gene matches: 3. Germline values: CDR1 SGHTA, CDR2 FQGTGA. The CDR3 sequence is CASSLSLAGSYNEQFF. DNA of the CDR3: TGTGCCAGCAGCTTATCTCTAGCGGGCTCCTACAATGAGCAGTTCTTC.

This chain joins TRBV21-1 and TRBJ1-1. TRBV21-1 is a pseudogene segment. The CDR3 extends over 12 amino acids. In DNA form, the CDR3 reads TGTGCCAGCAGCAAAGATGACACTGAAGCTTTCTTT. Translation gives CASSKDDTEAFF.

The chain uses TRBV19 and TRBJ2-6; D may be TRBD1 (6 bases). The V end lost 6 bases, the J end lost 2 bases, and 11 bases lay between the germline ends. CDR1 is LNHDA, CDR2 SQIVND, per germline (reference sequence). The CDR3 is 15 amino acids. CDR3 amino acids: CASRLTGAGANVLTF. The CDR3 DNA is TGTGCCAGTAGGCTGACAGGTGCTGGGGCCAACGTCCTGACTTTC.

In this sample, this clone turned up a few times. V gene TRBV9 combines with J gene TRBJ2-2, with 10 positions matching TRBD2. The ends lost 5 bases at V and 1 base at J; junction bases unmatched: 8. The CDR3 length is 17 residues. Germline V lookup: CDR1 SGDLS, CDR2 YYNGEE. This CDR3 is CASSTGGTSVNTGELFF. The CDR3 DNA is TGTGCCAGCAGTACAGGAGGGACTAGCGTGAACACCGGGGAGCTGTTTTTT.

V is TRBV7-3 and J is TRBJ1-5; TRBD1 agrees at 10 bases. The V and J ends lost 5 bases and 6 bases, in that order; junction bases with no gene match: 7. CDR1 and CDR2 from the germline V gene are SGHTA and FQGTGA. This CDR3 has 15 amino acids. The CDR3 DNA follows: TGTGCCAGCAGCCCTGACAGGGGGCAAGGTCAGCCCCAGCATTTT. This sequence encodes CASSPDRGQGQPQHF.

The J gene is TRBJ1-2, the V gene TRBV5-8, with unresolved D. The V gene lost 4 bases and the J gene lost 8 bases, with 12 bases spanning the gap. This CDR3 has 12 amino acids. The germline V gene encodes CDR1 SGHTS and CDR2 YDEGEE. DNA of the CDR3: TGTGCCAGCAGCCTACAATGGGTGGGCTACACCTTC. This sequence encodes CASSLQWVGYTF.

The gene calls are TRBV7-9 and TRBJ2-5, with TRBD1 as a possible D gene (5 bases). The V end was cut by 0 bases, the J end by 5 bases, with 13 bases between. This CDR3 is built from 15 residues. CDR1 and CDR2 from the germline V gene are SEHNR and FQNEAQ (reference sequence). The DNA for the CDR3 is TGTGCCAGCAGCTTAGCTACAGGATTGGGGGAGACCCAGTACTTC. Its protein product is CASSLATGLGETQYF.

The chain uses TRBV5-1 and TRBJ2-2; 10 bases align to TRBD1. J was trimmed by 6 bases and V by 4 bases; bases with no gene match: 3. This CDR3 has 14 amino acids. CDR1 and CDR2 (germline): SGHRS, YFSETQ. The CDR3: CASSPGQGAGELFF. CDR3 coding DNA: TGCGCCAGCAGCCCAGGACAGGGGGCCGGGGAGCTGTTTTTT.

As concerns this clone: Distinct nucleotide sequences in the sample also encode this CDR3. The rearrangement joins TRBV5-1 to TRBJ1-5; D unresolved. Trimming pared 0 bases from V and 4 bases from J, leaving 5 bases between. The CDR3 extends over 13 amino acids. Germline lookup yields CDR1 SGHRS and CDR2 YFSETQ. The CDR3 region has the DNA TGCGCCAGCAGCTTGGGCGAAAATCAGCCCCAGCATTTT. This encodes CASSLGENQPQHF. Combining the CDR3 with reference TRBV5-1 and TRBJ1-5 gives the whole variable domain KAGVTQTPRYLIKTRGQQVTLSCSPISGHRSVSWYQQTPGQGLQFLFEYFSETQRNKGNFPGRFSGRQFSNSRSEMNVSTLELGDSALYLCASSLGENQPQHFGDGTRLSIL.

CDR3 region: CASRLTNAHNEQFF. The CDR3, as DNA: TGTGCCAGTAGACTGACCAATGCACACAATGAGCAGTTCTTC. The J gene is TRBJ2-1, the V gene TRBV19; D not resolved. The V end was cut by 6 bases, the J end by 5 bases, with 14 bases between. The CDR3 sequence is 14 residues long. CDR1 LNHDA and CDR2 SQIVND come from the germline V gene (reference sequence).

The CDR3 bases are TGTGCCAGCAGTTACTCGCCCGGACTATTCCCCTCTTACAATGAGCAGTTCTTC. Amino acid sequence: CASSYSPGLFPSYNEQFF. This rearrangement joins TRBV6-2 or TRBV6-3 to TRBJ2-1, with D possibly matching TRBD2 (6 bases). This CDR3 spans 18 amino acids. V was shortened by 0 bases and J by 4 bases, with 19 bases between the two germline ends. The germline CDR1 and CDR2 sequences are MNHEY and SVGEGT.

The chain recombines TRBV6-5 with TRBJ2-1, with 12 bases aligning to TRBD1. CDR3 size: 15 residues. CDR1 and CDR2 (germline): MNHEY, SVGAGI. V lost 6 bases and J lost 8; bases outside the gene matches: 8. In DNA, the CDR3 is TGTGCCAGCAGCTTGGGACAGGGGGCGTTGGATGAGCAGTTCTTC. As protein: CASSLGQGALDEQFF.

The rearrangement uses TRBV7-9 and TRBJ2-1; TRBD2 is a possible D gene (6 bases). Germline V CDR1 and CDR2: SEHNR, FQNEAQ (reference sequence). Deletions cut 1 base from V and 0 bases from J, with 7 bases between. This CDR3 comprises 15 residues. The CDR3 coding sequence is TGTGCCAGCAGCTTAGACGGGGGCTCCTACAATGAGCAGTTCTTC. It codes for CASSLDGGSYNEQFF.

As concerns this clone: Distinct nucleotide sequences in the sample also encode this CDR3. This chain links TRBV7-9 with TRBJ1-2; D is unresolved. V was trimmed by 1 base and J by 3 bases, leaving 3 bases between them. The CDR3 length is 12 residues. Looked up from germline, CDR1 is SEHNR and CDR2 is FQNEAQ (reference sequence). The CDR3 region is CASSLGDYGYTF. CDR3 nucleotides: TGTGCCAGCAGCTTAGGGGACTATGGCTACACCTTC.

The CDR3: CASSATSGNTIYF. The CDR3 DNA is TGCGCCAGCAGCGCGACGTCTGGAAACACCATATATTTT. The chain combines TRBV5-1 with TRBJ1-3; D remains unclear. Germline V lookup: CDR1 SGHRS, CDR2 YFSETQ. This CDR3 has 13 amino acids. V lost 4 bases and J 1 base, leaving 6 bases between the germline ends.

The table lists this clone with a few counts. The V call is TRBV7-9, the J call TRBJ1-1, with a weak D call TRBD1 (5 bases). Germline-derived CDR1 and CDR2 are SEHNR and FQNEAQ (reference sequence). CDR3 size: 16 residues. V lost 1 base, J lost 1 base, and 13 bases lay in between. In nucleotides, the CDR3 is TGTGCCAGCAGCTTAGACTCGGCAGGGACGAACACTGAAGCTTTCTTT. This sequence encodes CASSLDSAGTNTEAFF.

This clone was seen a single time. V is TRBV19 and J is TRBJ1-3; no clear D gene. Trimming shortened V by 3 bases and J by 0 bases, and 9 bases separated the two germline ends. The CDR3 is 15 amino acids. Germline V gene data show CDR1 as LNHDA and CDR2 as SQIVND (reference sequence). The CDR3 loop reads CASSIVATSGNTIYF. The DNA of the CDR3 is TGTGCCAGTAGTATTGTGGCAACCTCTGGAAACACCATATATTTT.

This chain connects TRBV6-1 to TRBJ2-1, with D uncertain. CDR1 MNHNS and CDR2 SASEGT come from the germline V gene. CDR3 size: 10 residues. V was shortened by 2 bases and J by 12 bases, with 5 bases between the two germline ends. CDR3 amino acids: CASSELGQFF. The CDR3 coding sequence is TGTGCCAGCAGTGAACTAGGGCAGTTCTTC.

The J gene is TRBJ2-7, the V gene TRBV19; 9 bases align to TRBD2. V dropped 5 bases and J dropped 12; count of bases not matched to a gene: 17. CDR3 length: 15 residues. Germline CDR1 reads LNHDA; CDR2 reads SQIVND (reference sequence). The CDR3: CASSPRDSSGRIVYF. The DNA for the CDR3 is TGTGCCAGTAGTCCCCGGGACAGCAGCGGGAGGATCGTGTACTTC.

For this clone: This specimen includes other DNA sequences encoding the same CDR3. This chain uses TRBV5-4 with TRBJ2-7; perhaps TRBD1 as D (6 bases). Trimming left V 4 bases short and J 4 bases short, with 9 bases between. CDR1 is SGHNT and CDR2 is YYREEE in the germline V gene (reference sequence). This CDR3 is 12 amino acids long. In DNA, the CDR3 is TGTGCCAGCAGCACGGACAGTTACGAGCAGTACTTC. Its protein is CASSTDSYEQYF.

This chain joins TRBV18 and TRBJ1-2; D is perhaps TRBD1 (6 bases). Germline CDR1 and CDR2: KGHSH and LQKENI. The CDR3 loop spans 15 amino acids. Trimming removed 3 bases at V and 2 bases at J, with 13 bases between. The DNA of the CDR3 is TGTGCCAGCTCACCGGGCGACAGGACGAACTATGGCTACACCTTC. Translated: CASSPGDRTNYGYTF.